This entry is about one T cell receptor (beta chain). Trimming left V 5 bases short and J 4 bases short, with 21 bases between. This CDR3 has 17 amino acids. Sequencing targeted TCR beta in blood CD8+ and CD4+ T cells. Controls were healthy donors chosen to match patients in age and sex. While CD8+ and CD4+ T cells were isolated negatively, TEMRA cells were enriched by FACS. This specimen comes from a study of CD8 T cells in Susac syndrome. RNA in amounts of about 0.45 to 1 ug was reverse transcribed with random hexamers. TCR beta CDR3 was amplified by immunoSEQ covering 54 Vbeta and 13 Jbeta. TCRdb called the immunoSEQ multiplex PCR reads again in MiXCR, with one record for every CDR3 protein. In the table there are 150,000 to 200,000 distinct CDR3 sequences, roughly 93% of which are singletons.

The sequence came from a human donor in good health. The source material was CD4+ T cells from PBMCs. The rearrangement links TRBV12-3 or TRBV12-4 to TRBJ2-1; D may be TRBD1 or TRBD2 (5 bases each). The CDR3 nucleotides read TGTGCCAGCAGTCCCCGAGGGGCAGATATGGGGTACAATGAGCAGTTCTTC. Translating gives CASSPRGADMGYNEQFF.